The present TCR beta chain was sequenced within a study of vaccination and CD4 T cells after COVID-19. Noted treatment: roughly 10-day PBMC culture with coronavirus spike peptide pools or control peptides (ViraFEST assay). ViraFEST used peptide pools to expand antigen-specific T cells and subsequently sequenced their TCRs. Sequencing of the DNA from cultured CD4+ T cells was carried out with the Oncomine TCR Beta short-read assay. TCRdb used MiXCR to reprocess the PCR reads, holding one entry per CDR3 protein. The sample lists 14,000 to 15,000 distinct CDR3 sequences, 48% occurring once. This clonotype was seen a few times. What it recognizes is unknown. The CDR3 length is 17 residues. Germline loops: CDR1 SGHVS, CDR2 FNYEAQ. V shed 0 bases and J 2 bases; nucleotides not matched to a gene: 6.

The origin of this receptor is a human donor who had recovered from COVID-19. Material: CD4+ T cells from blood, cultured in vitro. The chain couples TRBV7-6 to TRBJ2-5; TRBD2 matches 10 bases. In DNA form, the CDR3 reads TGTGCCAGCAGCTTAGCGGTGGCTAGCGGGGGTCAAGAGACCCAGTACTTC. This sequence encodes CASSLAVASGGQETQYF.